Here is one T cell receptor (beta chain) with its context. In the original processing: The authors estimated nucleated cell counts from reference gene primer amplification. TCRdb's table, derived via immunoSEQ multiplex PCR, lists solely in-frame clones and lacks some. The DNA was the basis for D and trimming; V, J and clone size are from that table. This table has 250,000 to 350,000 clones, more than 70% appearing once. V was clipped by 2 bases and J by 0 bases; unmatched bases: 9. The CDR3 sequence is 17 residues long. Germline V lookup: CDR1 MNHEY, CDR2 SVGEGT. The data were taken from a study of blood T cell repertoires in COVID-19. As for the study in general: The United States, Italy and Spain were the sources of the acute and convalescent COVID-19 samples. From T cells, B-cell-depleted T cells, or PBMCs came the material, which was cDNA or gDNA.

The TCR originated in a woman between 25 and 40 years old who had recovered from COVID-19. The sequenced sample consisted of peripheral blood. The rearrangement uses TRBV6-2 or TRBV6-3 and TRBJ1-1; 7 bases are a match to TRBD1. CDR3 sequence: CASSYGGTELMNTEAFF. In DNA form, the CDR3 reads TGTGCCAGCAGTTACGGAGGGACAGAGCTGATGAACACTGAAGCTTTCTTT.